Sequencing of this T cell receptor (beta chain) was carried out in a study of blood T cells in healthy people across ages. Regarding the study as a whole: The study found TCR beta diversity correlated strongly with naive T cell percentage.

This clonotype was seen many times. The antigen is unknown. A J-beta primer mix and a sample-barcoded 5' primer were used in a second PCR of about 7 to 12 cycles. Using its own MiXCR run on the 5' RACE reads, TCRdb lists one record per CDR3 protein. The profile shows 1 million to 1.2 million distinct CDR3 sequences, 35% to 40% of them singletons. Sequenced sample: blood. This clonotype was sampled from a man aged 18 to 30 in good health.

Written as DNA, the CDR3 is TGTGCCATCAGTGAGAATAATGAGCAGTTCTTC. It specifies CAISENNEQFF. The chain uses TRBV10-3 and TRBJ2-1; no clear D gene. Germline lookup yields CDR1 ENHRY and CDR2 SYGVKD. Deletions cut 2 bases from V and 7 bases from J, with 3 bases between. The CDR3 is 11 residues long.